Listed below are T cell receptor beta chains from one sample, sequenced in a study of tumor-infiltrating lymphocytes in localized non-small cell lung cancer. Generated by immunoSEQ multiplex PCR, the TCRdb table keeps only in-frame clones and is missing some. The table lists about 7,100 clones, approximately 67% of them singletons. Sequenced material: uninvolved lung tissue not adjacent to the tumor. Receptors originate from a human donor with non-small cell lung cancer. CDR3s include the opening cysteine and the closing phenylalanine or tryptophan. The D gene is left open where the match is weak. A clone size is listed for some rows: how often the clone was seen (once, few, many), or a class if it is expanded.

v_call: TRBV11-1
clone_size: once
j_call: TRBJ2-7
cdr3_length: 12
d_call: NA
cdr3_nt: TGTGCCAGCAGCCGACAGACCTACGAGCAGTACTTC
cdr3_aa: CASSRQTYEQYF

v_call: TRBV10-3
clone_size: NA
j_call: TRBJ1-5
cdr3_length: 15
d_call: NA
cdr3_nt: TGTGCCATCAGTGGTGCAGGGGCGGTCAATCAGCCCCAGCATTTT
cdr3_aa: CAISGAGAVNQPQHF

v_call: TRBV28
clone_size: NA
j_call: TRBJ2-7
cdr3_length: 15
d_call: NA
cdr3_nt: TGTGCCAGCAGTCTCACCGGGACACCCCTCTTGGAGCAGTACTTC
cdr3_aa: CASSLTGTPLLEQYF

v_call: TRBV6-5
clone_size: medium-sized
j_call: TRBJ1-1
cdr3_length: 14
d_call: TRBD1
cdr3_nt: TGTGCCAGCAGACGGGACAGTACCAACACTGAAGCTTTCTTT
cdr3_aa: CASRRDSTNTEAFF

v_call: TRBV11-2
clone_size: medium-sized
j_call: TRBJ1-5
cdr3_length: 17
d_call: NA
cdr3_nt: TGTGCCAGCAGCTTAGATCGGGCAGGGGTACGCAATCAGCCCCAGCATTTT
cdr3_aa: CASSLDRAGVRNQPQHF

v_call: TRBV29-1
clone_size: few
j_call: TRBJ2-5
cdr3_length: 13
d_call: NA
cdr3_nt: TGCAGCGTTGAAGGTCCAAAAGAAGAGACCCAGTACTTC
cdr3_aa: CSVEGPKEETQYF

v_call: TRBV19
clone_size: NA
j_call: TRBJ1-2
cdr3_length: 12
d_call: NA
cdr3_nt: TGTGCCAGTGGAACAGGGATCGATGGCTACACCTTC
cdr3_aa: CASGTGIDGYTF

v_call: TRBV21-1
clone_size: NA
j_call: TRBJ2-7
cdr3_length: 14
d_call: NA
cdr3_nt: TGTGCCAGCAGCAAAGGACTAGCGGCCTACGAGCAGTACTTC
cdr3_aa: CASSKGLAAYEQYF

v_call: TRBV5-1
clone_size: few
j_call: TRBJ2-2
cdr3_length: 16
d_call: TRBD2
cdr3_nt: TGCGCCAGCAGCCGCGGGACTAGCGGGCAAGTCGGGGAGCTGTTTTTT
cdr3_aa: CASSRGTSGQVGELFF

v_call: TRBV2
clone_size: NA
j_call: TRBJ2-1
cdr3_length: 15
d_call: TRBD1
cdr3_nt: TGTGCCAGCAGTAATACGGGACAGGGTATATCTGAGCAGTTCTTC
cdr3_aa: CASSNTGQGISEQFF

v_call: TRBV5-1
clone_size: few
j_call: TRBJ2-7
cdr3_length: 14
d_call: NA
cdr3_nt: TGCGCCAGCAGCTTACTGGACGAGTCCTACGAGCAGTACTTC
cdr3_aa: CASSLLDESYEQYF

v_call: TRBV4-3
clone_size: NA
j_call: TRBJ1-5
cdr3_length: 13
d_call: NA
cdr3_nt: TGCGCCAGCAGCCAGGGGAGGGCGCAGCCCCAGCATTTT
cdr3_aa: CASSQGRAQPQHF

v_call: TRBV6-1
clone_size: NA
j_call: TRBJ1-2
cdr3_length: 14
d_call: TRBD1
cdr3_nt: TGTGCCAGCAGTGATGGACAGGGACGTTATGGCTACACCTTC
cdr3_aa: CASSDGQGRYGYTF

v_call: TRBV19
clone_size: NA
j_call: TRBJ2-2
cdr3_length: 15
d_call: NA
cdr3_nt: TGTGCCAGTAGTGTCCCGGGGACCGAGACCGGGGAGCTGTTTTTT
cdr3_aa: CASSVPGTETGELFF

v_call: TRBV9
clone_size: NA
j_call: TRBJ1-5
cdr3_length: 15
d_call: NA
cdr3_nt: TGTGCCAGCAGCGTAGGGGCAAACGACAATCAGCCCCAGCATTTT
cdr3_aa: CASSVGANDNQPQHF

v_call: TRBV2
clone_size: NA
j_call: TRBJ1-1
cdr3_length: 15
d_call: NA
cdr3_nt: TGTGCCAGCAGCACGGACGGCCACCGGGGGACTGAAGCTTTCTTT
cdr3_aa: CASSTDGHRGTEAFF

v_call: TRBV19
clone_size: NA
j_call: TRBJ1-1
cdr3_length: 16
d_call: NA
cdr3_nt: TGTGCCAGTAGTATGGGATTCCGGGACGGGAACACTGAAGCTTTCTTT
cdr3_aa: CASSMGFRDGNTEAFF

v_call: TRBV30
clone_size: NA
j_call: TRBJ1-2
cdr3_length: 12
d_call: TRBD1
cdr3_nt: TGTGCCTGGACCCCGGGACAGGGTTCTAGGACCTTC
cdr3_aa: CAWTPGQGSRTF

v_call: TRBV5-6
clone_size: few
j_call: TRBJ2-1
cdr3_length: 17
d_call: NA
cdr3_nt: TGTGCCAGCAGCTTTTATGGGGGGGCGAGCTCCTACAATGAGCAGTTCTTC
cdr3_aa: CASSFYGGASSYNEQFF

v_call: TRBV5-6
clone_size: NA
j_call: TRBJ2-1
cdr3_length: 16
d_call: NA
cdr3_nt: TGTGCCAGCAGCTTGCAGACAGGCAGCTCCTACAATGAGCAGTTCTTC
cdr3_aa: CASSLQTGSSYNEQFF